These 22 T cell receptor beta chains share one sample of origin, sequenced in a study of T cells in Graves' hyperthyroidism and ophthalmopathy. RNA transcripts gave rise to amplified TCR beta CDR3 regions. First-round RT-PCR with HTBI primers amplified the TCR CDR3 region. From the multiplex PCR reads, TCRdb called clonotypes with MiXCR, one entry per CDR3 protein. Of over 400,000 distinct CDR3 sequences listed, around a fifth are singletons. The sequenced material came from blood. The source is an older woman with Graves' ophthalmopathy.

CDR3 region: CATSRDLNSNQPQHF. The CDR3 DNA reads TGTGCCACCAGCAGAGATCTTAACAGCAATCAGCCCCAGCATTTT. The V gene is TRBV15, the J gene TRBJ1-5, with D unclear. CDR3 length: 15 residues. V dropped 0 bases and J dropped 1 base, with 7 bases sitting between them. Germline V gives CDR1 LNHNV, CDR2 YYDKDF (reference sequence).

V usage is TRBV15 and J usage is TRBJ2-1; 9 positions match TRBD1. V was clipped by 1 base and J by 3 bases; unmatched bases: 4. Germline CDR1 and CDR2: LNHNV and YYDKDF (reference sequence). This CDR3 region has 16 residues. CDR3 DNA: TGTGCCACCAGCAGAGGTGGACAGGGGATCTACAATGAGCAGTTCTTC. Residues: CATSRGGQGIYNEQFF.

The rearrangement links TRBV4-1 to TRBJ2-1, with 7 positions matching TRBD1. J was trimmed by 10 bases and V by 4 bases; bases with no gene match: 1. From germline, CDR1 is MGHRA and CDR2 YSYEKL. This CDR3 spans 11 amino acids. DNA for the CDR3: TGCGCCAGCAGCCGGGGACAGGAGCAGTTCTTC. This codes for CASSRGQEQFF.

The chain employs TRBV9 and TRBJ2-7, with 10 bases lining up with TRBD2. CDR1 and CDR2 from the germline V gene are SGDLS and YYNGEE. The CDR3 covers 15 residues. The trim removed 2 bases at V and 7 bases at J, leaving 9 bases unmatched. The CDR3 DNA reads TGTGCCAGCAGCGTCACTAGCGGGACCTCGGATGAGCAGTACTTC. Its protein product is CASSVTSGTSDEQYF. Drawing the rest from reference TRBV9 and TRBJ2-7, the complete variable domain is DSGVTQTPKHLITATGQRVTLRCSPRSGDLSVYWYQQSLDQGLQFLIQYYNGEERAKGNILERFSAQQFPDLHSELNLSSLELGDSALYFCASSVTSGTSDEQYFGPGTRLTVT.

This clonotype was seen repeatedly, ten times or more. This chain joins TRBV28 and TRBJ2-7, with 13 bases fitting TRBD2. The trim removed 5 bases at V and 9 bases at J, leaving 10 bases unmatched. This CDR3 region has 15 residues. CDR1 is MDHEN and CDR2 is SYDVKM in the germline V gene. The CDR3 DNA reads as TGTGCCAGCAGTCCGCGGACTAGCGGGAGTAAGGTGCAGTACTTC. This sequence encodes CASSPRTSGSKVQYF.

This clonotype occurred once. This chain joins TRBV7-3 and TRBJ1-1; 8 bases line up with TRBD1. This CDR3 contains 13 residues. Trimming removed 4 bases from V and 10 bases from J; junction bases left unmatched: 8. The germline gives CDR1 SGHTA, CDR2 FQGTGA. CDR3 sequence (DNA): TGTGCCAGCAGCTCTCGCAGGGGGCGGATAGCTTTCTTT. This encodes CASSSRRGRIAFF.

This clonotype has a handful of counts. The chain carries TRBV24-1 and TRBJ2-3; 7 bases match TRBD2. The CDR3 loop spans 17 amino acids. The V gene end was trimmed by 3 bases and the J gene end by 1 base; junction bases not matched to a gene: 9. Germline-derived CDR1 and CDR2 are KGHDR and SFDVKD. CDR3 bases: TGTGCCACCAGTGATCCCCCGGGAGGTGCAGGCACAGATACGCAGTATTTT. This codes for CATSDPPGGAGTDTQYF.

The rearrangement links TRBV20-1 to TRBJ2-7; 7 bases match TRBD2. CDR1 and CDR2 (germline): DFQATT, SNEGSKA (reference sequence). The V segment lost 2 bases and the J segment 7 bases; nucleotides outside the gene matches: 14. This CDR3 is 15 amino acids long. The CDR3, as DNA: TGCAGTGCTAGACGAGTGGGGCGGGAGTCTGGTGAGCAGTACTTC. Translation: CSARRVGRESGEQYF.

The rearrangement joins TRBV5-1 to TRBJ2-2, with D hard to call. This CDR3 region has 13 residues. V lost 3 bases and J 7 bases, leaving 10 bases between the germline ends. Germline loops: CDR1 SGHRS, CDR2 YFSETQ. DNA for the CDR3: TGCGCCAGCAGCTCGTCCGGCGGCGGGGAGCTGTTTTTT. This sequence encodes CASSSSGGGELFF.

In its sample, this clonotype was seen a few times. The genes are TRBV28 and TRBJ2-2, with D perhaps TRBD1 (6 bases). CDR3 length: 17 residues. Germline CDR1 is MDHEN and CDR2 is SYDVKM. V was trimmed by 3 bases and J by 1 base, leaving 15 bases between them. Here the CDR3 reads CASSFSWGRKNTGELFF. Written as DNA, the CDR3 is TGTGCCAGCAGTTTTAGTTGGGGGCGAAAGAACACCGGGGAGCTGTTTTTT.

This clonotype was detected ten times or more. CDR3: CAWPAGKGPLAAFF. CDR3 DNA: TGTGCCTGGCCGGCCGGGAAGGGCCCTCTGGCAGCTTTCTTT. The chain employs TRBV27 and TRBJ1-1; D gene uncertain. The CDR3 extends over 14 amino acids. V was trimmed by 11 bases and J by 10 bases, leaving 26 bases between them. The germline V gene encodes CDR1 MNHEY and CDR2 SMNVEV (reference sequence).

The chain has TRBV6-1 and TRBJ2-5; TRBD2 matches at 11 bases. This CDR3 comprises 16 residues. CDR1 and CDR2 (germline): MNHNS, SASEGT. Trimming cost V 4 bases and J 4 bases; bases outside gene matches: 8. CDR3 amino acids: CASSVLAGGVRETQYF. CDR3 DNA sequence: TGTGCCAGCAGTGTTCTAGCGGGAGGTGTAAGAGAGACCCAGTACTTC.

The genes are TRBV7-2 and TRBJ2-3; D is ambiguous. V was trimmed by 5 bases and J by 3 bases, leaving 9 bases between them. This CDR3 spans 13 amino acids. In germline, CDR1 is SGHTA, CDR2 FQGNSA. In DNA, the CDR3 is TGTGCCAGCAGCCCCAGCTGGACAGATACGCAGTATTTT. Translation: CASSPSWTDTQYF.

This clonotype was counted only a few times. The chain recombines TRBV7-2 with TRBJ1-4; D ambiguous. The length of the CDR3 is 14 residues. Trimming shortened V by 5 bases and J by 0 bases, and 7 bases separated the two germline ends. Germline values: CDR1 SGHTA, CDR2 FQGNSA. The CDR3 sequence is CASSPVATNEKLFF. The CDR3 DNA reads TGTGCCAGCAGCCCTGTAGCAACTAATGAAAAACTGTTTTTT.

This clonotype came up a few times. This sequence joins TRBV6-1 and TRBJ2-1; no definite D call. V was pared by 4 bases and J by 5 bases, with 15 bases between. The CDR3 runs 15 residues. Germline CDR1 MNHNS, CDR2 SASEGT. The CDR3 DNA reads TGTGCCAGCAGTGCTTTTTCCGGGCCAAACAATGAGCAGTTCTTC. Amino acid sequence: CASSAFSGPNNEQFF.

V is TRBV20-1 and J is TRBJ2-3; possibly TRBD2 for D (6 bases). Trimming cost V 2 bases and J 8 bases, with 17 bases left between them. The length of the CDR3 is 14 residues. Per the germline V gene, CDR1 is DFQATT and CDR2 is SNEGSKA (reference sequence). The CDR3, as DNA: TGCAGTGCTAGACTAGCGATCGAGGGGTGTACGCAGTATTTT. Translation: CSARLAIEGCTQYF.

This clonotype was seen repeatedly, ten times or more. This chain joins TRBV20-1 and TRBJ1-1, with TRBD1 matching 7 bases. V was pared by 7 bases and J by 0 bases, with 11 bases of the junction left unmatched. Germline V CDR1 and CDR2: DFQATT, SNEGSKA (reference sequence). This CDR3 comprises 15 residues. The CDR3 DNA is TGCAGTGTAACGAGGTTAGGGGGCCTGAACACTGAAGCTTTCTTT. Protein product: CSVTRLGGLNTEAFF.

The rearrangement uses TRBV6-2 or TRBV6-3 and TRBJ2-4; D unclear. Trimming pared 2 bases from V and 3 bases from J, leaving 14 bases between. Germline V lookup: CDR1 MNHEY, CDR2 SVGEGT. The length of the CDR3 is 16 residues. CDR3 sequence reads: CASSYKITTLKNIQYF. As DNA, the CDR3 is TGTGCCAGCAGTTACAAGATAACTACCCTCAAAAACATTCAGTACTTC.

The rearrangement joins TRBV11-2 to TRBJ2-3; 8 nucleotides line up with TRBD1. Germline-derived CDR1 and CDR2 are SGHAT and FQNNGV. CDR3 length: 16 residues. V dropped 5 bases and J dropped 8; count of bases not matched to a gene: 15. The CDR3 nucleotides read TGTGCCAGCAGCCCAAGACAGGGGTATACTCCAGGTACGCAGTATTTT. It is translated as CASSPRQGYTPGTQYF.

Only a few counts were recorded for this clonotype. V gene TRBV28 combines with J gene TRBJ1-2; TRBD1 aligns across 7 bases. This CDR3 is built from 13 residues. Looked up from germline, CDR1 is MDHEN and CDR2 is SYDVKM. Trimming removed 4 bases from V and 8 bases from J; junction bases left unmatched: 7. The CDR3 here is CASSYTGAIGYTF. Written as DNA, the CDR3 is TGTGCCAGCAGTTATACAGGGGCAATCGGCTACACCTTC.

This clonotype was found a few times. This rearrangement joins TRBV7-9 to TRBJ1-4, with 7 bases fitting TRBD1. The CDR3 covers 15 residues. The germline V gene encodes CDR1 SEHNR and CDR2 FQNEAQ (reference sequence). Trimming at V came to 3 bases and at J to 8 bases, leaving 9 bases not matched to a gene. The CDR3 DNA is TGTGCCAGCAGCTTGGGACAGCCCTATGGGGAAAAACTGTTTTTT. It specifies CASSLGQPYGEKLFF.

The rearrangement uses TRBV28 and TRBJ2-2; no clear D gene. Germline CDR1 is MDHEN and CDR2 is SYDVKM. CDR3 length equals 14 residues. As DNA, the CDR3 is TGTGTCACCGACCCCCGAGTTGCCACCGGGGAGCTGTTTTTT. Translated: CVTDPRVATGELFF.